This T cell receptor beta chain was sequenced in a study of CD8+CD57+ T cells in acquired aplastic anemia. TCR beta VDJ and CDR3 were profiled, and genomic DNA was the template. MiXCR was run by TCRdb on the reads, yielding one entry per CDR3 protein. There are around 200,000 distinct CDR3 sequences in the sample; approximately 48% occur only once, and roughly 13% lies in the top ten. Selection for sequencing was limited to patients who had shown CD8+CD57+ cell expansion by flow cytometry. Prior therapy had not been administered to any patient at the time of blood sampling. The J segment lost 4 bases and the V segment lost 5 bases, leaving 13 bases of the junction unmatched. The CDR3 sequence is 18 residues long. Germline CDR1 MNHEY, CDR2 SMNVEV (reference sequence).

This receptor was taken from a human donor with aplastic anemia. V and J are TRBV27 and TRBJ2-6; 8 bases align to TRBD1. The specimen sequenced was sorted CD4+, CD8+, or CD8+CD57+ T cells (not recorded which) from PBMCs. As DNA, the CDR3 is TGTGCCAGCAGTACATCAATGCACAGGGGGAGGGGGGCCAACGTCCTGACTTTC. Residues: CASSTSMHRGRGANVLTF.